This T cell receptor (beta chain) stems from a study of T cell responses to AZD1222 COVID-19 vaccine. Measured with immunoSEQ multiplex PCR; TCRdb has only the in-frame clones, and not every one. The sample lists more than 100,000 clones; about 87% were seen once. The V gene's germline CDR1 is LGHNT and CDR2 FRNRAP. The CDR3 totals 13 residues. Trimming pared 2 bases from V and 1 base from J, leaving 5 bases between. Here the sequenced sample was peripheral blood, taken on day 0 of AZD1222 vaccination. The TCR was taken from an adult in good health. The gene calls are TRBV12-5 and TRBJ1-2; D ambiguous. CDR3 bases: TGTGCTAGTGGTTTGCTGAGTAACTATGGCTACACCTTC. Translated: CASGLLSNYGYTF.